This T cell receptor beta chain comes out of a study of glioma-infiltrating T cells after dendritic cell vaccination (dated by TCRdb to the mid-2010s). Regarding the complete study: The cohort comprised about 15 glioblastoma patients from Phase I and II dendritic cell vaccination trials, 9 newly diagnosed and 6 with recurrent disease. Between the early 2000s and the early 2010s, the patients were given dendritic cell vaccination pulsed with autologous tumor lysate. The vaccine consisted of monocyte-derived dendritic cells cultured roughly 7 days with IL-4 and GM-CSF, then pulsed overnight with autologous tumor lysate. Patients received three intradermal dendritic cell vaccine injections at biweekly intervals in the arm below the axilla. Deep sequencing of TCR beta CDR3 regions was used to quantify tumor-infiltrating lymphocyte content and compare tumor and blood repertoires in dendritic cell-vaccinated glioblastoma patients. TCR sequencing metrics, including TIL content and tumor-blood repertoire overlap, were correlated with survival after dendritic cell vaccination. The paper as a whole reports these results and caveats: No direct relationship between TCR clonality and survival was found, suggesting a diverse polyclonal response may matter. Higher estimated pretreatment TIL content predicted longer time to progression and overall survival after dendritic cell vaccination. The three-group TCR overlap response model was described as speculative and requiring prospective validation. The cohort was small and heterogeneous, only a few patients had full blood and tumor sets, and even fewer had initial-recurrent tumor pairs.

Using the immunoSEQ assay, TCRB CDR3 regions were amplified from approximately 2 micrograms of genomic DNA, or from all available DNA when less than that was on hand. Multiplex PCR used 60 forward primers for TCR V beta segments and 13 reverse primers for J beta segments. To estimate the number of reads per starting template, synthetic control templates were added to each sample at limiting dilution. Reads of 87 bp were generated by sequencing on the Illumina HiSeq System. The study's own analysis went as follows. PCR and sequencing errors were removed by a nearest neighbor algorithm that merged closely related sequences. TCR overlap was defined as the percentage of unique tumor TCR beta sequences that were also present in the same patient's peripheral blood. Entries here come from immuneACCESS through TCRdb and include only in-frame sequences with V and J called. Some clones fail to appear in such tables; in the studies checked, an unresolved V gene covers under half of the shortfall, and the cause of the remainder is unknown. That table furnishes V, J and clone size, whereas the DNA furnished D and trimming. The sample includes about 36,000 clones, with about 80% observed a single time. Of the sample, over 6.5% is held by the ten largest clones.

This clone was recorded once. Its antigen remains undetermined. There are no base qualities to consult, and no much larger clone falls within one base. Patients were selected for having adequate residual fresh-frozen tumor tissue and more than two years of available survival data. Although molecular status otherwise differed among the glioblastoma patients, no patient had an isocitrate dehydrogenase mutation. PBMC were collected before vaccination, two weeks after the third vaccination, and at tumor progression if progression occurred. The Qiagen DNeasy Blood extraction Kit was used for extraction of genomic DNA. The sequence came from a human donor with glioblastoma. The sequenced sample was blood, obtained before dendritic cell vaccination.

CDR3 protein: CAWSAGGAGSNQPQHF. The sequenced DNA: TGTGCCTGGAGCGCAGGGGGCGCGGGGAGCAATCAGCCCCAGCATTTT. Recombination joined TRBV30 with TRBJ1-5; 8 nucleotides in the junction match TRBD1. The junction shows trimming of 3 bases on V and 1 base on J, and the gene matches do not reach 8 bases of it. CDR1 and CDR2 (GTSNPN, SVGIG) derive from the germline V gene (reference sequence). Taken from cysteine to phenylalanine, the CDR3 has 16 residues. Solely the CDR3 DNA is kept, with 48 bases framed from the first base.